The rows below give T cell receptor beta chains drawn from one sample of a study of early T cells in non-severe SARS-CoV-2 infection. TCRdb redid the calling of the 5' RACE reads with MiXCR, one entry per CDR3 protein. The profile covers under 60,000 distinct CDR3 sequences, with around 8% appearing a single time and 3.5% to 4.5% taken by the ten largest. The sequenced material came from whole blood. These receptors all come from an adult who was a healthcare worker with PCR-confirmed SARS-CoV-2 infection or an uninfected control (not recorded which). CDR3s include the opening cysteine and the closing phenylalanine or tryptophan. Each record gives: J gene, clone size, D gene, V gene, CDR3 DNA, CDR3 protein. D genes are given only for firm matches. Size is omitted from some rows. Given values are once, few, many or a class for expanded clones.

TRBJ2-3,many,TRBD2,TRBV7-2,TGTGCCAGCAGCTTAGGACTAGCGGGATTAGATACGCAGTATTTT,CASSLGLAGLDTQYF
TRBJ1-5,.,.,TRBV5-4,TGTGCCAGCAGCTTCCCTAATCAGCCCCAGCATTTT,CASSFPNQPQHF
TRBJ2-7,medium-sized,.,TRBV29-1,TGCAGCGTACGAGGAGAGGATGCCAGCTCCTACGAGCAGTACTTC,CSVRGEDASSYEQYF
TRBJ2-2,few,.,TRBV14,TGTGCCAGCAGCGCGCACTCAGACACCGGGGAGCTGTTTTTT,CASSAHSDTGELFF
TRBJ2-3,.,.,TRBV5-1,TGCGCCAGCAGCTGGGGGGGCGCTATGGGCACAGATACGCAGTATTTT,CASSWGGAMGTDTQYF
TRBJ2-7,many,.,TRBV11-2,TGTGCCAGCAGCCGACGGGAATACGACGGGCAGTACTTC,CASSRREYDGQYF
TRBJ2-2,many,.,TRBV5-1,TGCGCCAGCAGCTTGTGGGGAGCGAACACCGGGGAGCTGTTTTTT,CASSLWGANTGELFF
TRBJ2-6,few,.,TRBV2,TGTGCCAGCAAGGAGATATCTGGGGCCAACGTCCTGACTTTC,CASKEISGANVLTF
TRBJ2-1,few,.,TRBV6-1,TGTGCCAGCAGGAGGCAGAACAATGAGCAGTTCTTC,CASRRQNNEQFF
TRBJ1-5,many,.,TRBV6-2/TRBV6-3,TGTGCCAGCAGTTACTCAACATCCAATCAGCCCCAGCATTTT,CASSYSTSNQPQHF
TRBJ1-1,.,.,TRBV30,TGTGCCTGGAGTGGAAACGGACGGACAAACACTGAAGCTTTCTTT,CAWSGNGRTNTEAFF
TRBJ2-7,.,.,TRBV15,TGTGCCACCAGCACCAGGACAGAACCCTACGAGCAGTACTTC,CATSTRTEPYEQYF
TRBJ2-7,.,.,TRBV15,TGTGCCACCAGCACCTACTACACCGAGCAGTACTTC,CATSTYYTEQYF
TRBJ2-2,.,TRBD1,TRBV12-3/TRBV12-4,TGTGCCAGCAGTTTGCAGGGGGCGAACACCGGGGAGCTGTTTTTT,CASSLQGANTGELFF
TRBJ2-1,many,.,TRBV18,TGTGCCAGCTCACCAGGGACCGCCAATGAGCAGTTCTTC,CASSPGTANEQFF
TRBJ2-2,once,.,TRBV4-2,TGTGCCAGCAGCCAAGACAAGGGGTTGTCCGGGGAGCTGTTTTTT,CASSQDKGLSGELFF
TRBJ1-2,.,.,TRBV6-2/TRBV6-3,TGTGCCAGCGGCCCATATGGCTACACCTTC,CASGPYGYTF
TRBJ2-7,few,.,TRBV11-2,TGTGCCAGCAGCTTGTTGACTTACGAGCAGTACTTC,CASSLLTYEQYF
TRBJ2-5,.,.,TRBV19,TGTGCCAGTAGTACGGACTGGGATTCTGAGACCCAGTACTTC,CASSTDWDSETQYF
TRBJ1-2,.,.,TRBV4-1,TGCGCCAGCAGCCAAGTTCTGGCCCCCGCGAAAGGGCATGGCTACACCTTC,CASSQVLAPAKGHGYTF
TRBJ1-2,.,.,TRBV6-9,TGTGCCAGCAGTCCCCCGACATACAACTATGGCTACACCTTC,CASSPPTYNYGYTF
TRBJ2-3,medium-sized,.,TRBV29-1,TGCAGCGTACCCGGTGGGGGGACAGTGACAGATACGCAGTATTTT,CSVPGGGTVTDTQYF
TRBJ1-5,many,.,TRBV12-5,TGTGCTAGTGACAATGGGACTTGGCAGCCCCAGCATTTT,CASDNGTWQPQHF
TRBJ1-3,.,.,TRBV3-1,TGTGCCAGCAGCCGTTTCAGGGGTCACTTCTCTGGAAACACCATATATTTT,CASSRFRGHFSGNTIYF
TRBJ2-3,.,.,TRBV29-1,TGCAGCGTTGAATATGGAGATACGCAGTATTTT,CSVEYGDTQYF